This T cell receptor (beta chain) was sequenced during a study of chemoradiotherapy in HPV16-positive cancers. Overall study: A couple of HPV16-positive patients' cells yielded candidate HPV-specific clones and common motifs.

About this clone itself: Antigen unknown.

Some clones are missing from TCRdb's copy, which holds only in-frame ones; the method was immunoSEQ multiplex PCR. The data show about 5,000 clones, 77% seen once. The study's findings and limits: The functional HPV-specific definition rests on just a couple of HPV16-positive patients. Non-HPV-specific T cells did not expand in tumors during treatment, whereas candidate HPV-specific clones and E7-related motifs did.

With 2 bases removed from V and 0 bases from J, the gap between germline ends came to 13 bases. Germline V gene lookup returns CDR1 SGHVS and CDR2 FQNEAQ. The CDR3 is 17 amino acids. The chain links TRBV7-8 to TRBJ1-4; D unresolved. Sequenced here: tumor tissue, sampled from a patient who underwent chemoradiotherapy. This TCR came from a human donor with HPV-associated anogenital cancer. In nucleotides, the CDR3 is TGTGCCAGCAGCTTACGGGAGACTATTGCAACTAATGAAAAACTGTTTTTT. Its protein is CASSLRETIATNEKLFF. The whole variable domain, filled in from reference TRBV7-8 and TRBJ1-4, reads GAGVSQSPRYKVAKRGQDVALRCDPISGHVSLFWYQQALGQGPEFLTYFQNEAQLDKSGLPSDRFFAERPEGSVSTLKIQRTQQEDSAVYLCASSLRETIATNEKLFFGSGTQLSVL.